Presented here are 21 T cell receptor beta chains from one specimen sequenced in a study of HIV-infected patients and healthy controls. Roughly three months, about 14 weeks, into antiretroviral therapy, follow-up blood was collected. All unsorted peripheral T cells were captured because whole blood was used without fractionation. Alpha and beta constant-region primers primed reverse transcription of around 500 ng RNA. Separate chain-specific third strand synthesis with multiplexing indices produced the alpha and beta libraries. Via MiXCR, TCRdb re-called the 5' RACE reads, giving one row per CDR3 protein. Of some 6,500 distinct CDR3 sequences listed, around 7% are singletons. The sequences come from blood, collected during antiretroviral therapy. These receptors came from an adult with HIV infection.

By sample fraction, this clonotype is medium-sized. The V gene is TRBV9, the J gene TRBJ1-3; D remains unclear. V shed 7 bases and J shed 5 bases, with 7 bases lying between them. Germline V gives CDR1 SGDLS, CDR2 YYNGEE. The CDR3 is 11 residues long. The CDR3: CASASRNTIYF. The CDR3 coding sequence is TGTGCCAGCGCCTCGCGAAACACCATATATTTT.

This clonotype rates as medium-sized. This chain links TRBV27 with TRBJ1-5; no clear D. Germline V gene sequence: CDR1 MNHEY, CDR2 SMNVEV (reference sequence). Trimming stripped 3 bases from V and 3 bases from J, with 9 bases between. This CDR3 is 14 amino acids long. The CDR3 loop is CASSFGRNNQPQHF. CDR3 nucleotide sequence: TGTGCCAGCAGTTTCGGGCGGAACAATCAGCCCCAGCATTTT.

This chain uses TRBV5-1 with TRBJ2-7; D is possibly TRBD2 (6 bases). V was pared by 1 base and J by 2 bases, with 10 bases between. Per the germline V gene, CDR1 is SGHRS and CDR2 is YFSETQ. The CDR3 is 14 residues long. This chain's CDR3 is CASSLKGLAYEQYF. In DNA, the CDR3 is TGCGCCAGCAGCTTGAAGGGACTGGCCTACGAGCAGTACTTC.

This clonotype has a count of ten or more. The chain combines TRBV7-6 with TRBJ1-1, with 7 bases lining up with TRBD1. CDR1 is SGHVS and CDR2 is FNYEAQ in the germline V gene. The CDR3 length is 17 residues. V was clipped by 0 bases and J by 1 base; unmatched bases: 8. The CDR3 loop is CASSLALRGQPNTEAFF. The CDR3 DNA is TGTGCCAGCAGCTTAGCGCTTCGGGGACAGCCGAACACTGAAGCTTTCTTT.

V and J are TRBV5-1 and TRBJ1-1; tentatively, D is TRBD1 (5 bases). V lost 4 bases and J 3 bases, leaving 13 bases between the germline ends. Looked up from germline, CDR1 is SGHRS and CDR2 is YFSETQ. This CDR3 is 14 amino acids long. CDR3 region: CASSVTVFDTEAFF. CDR3 DNA sequence: TGCGCCAGCAGCGTGACAGTATTCGACACTGAAGCTTTCTTT.

V usage is TRBV29-1 and J usage is TRBJ1-2; no firm D call. Per the germline V gene, CDR1 is SQVTM and CDR2 is ANQGSEA. Trimming removed 6 bases from V and 8 bases from J, with 16 bases in between. The CDR3 sequence is 12 residues long. The CDR3 region has the DNA TGCAGCGTCCAGGCGACATCCTTCGGCTACACCTTC. This gives the protein CSVQATSFGYTF.

This clonotype is deemed medium-sized (0.01 to 0.1%). The J gene is TRBJ1-2, the V gene TRBV27; tentatively, D is TRBD1 (6 bases). Looked up from germline, CDR1 is MNHEY and CDR2 is SMNVEV (reference sequence). The CDR3 totals 13 residues. With 5 bases removed from V and 5 bases from J, the gap between germline ends came to 12 bases. The CDR3 region has the DNA TGTGCCAGCAGTGGACAGCCCTTGTATGGCTACACCTTC. This gives the protein CASSGQPLYGYTF.

By sample fraction, this clonotype is medium-sized. The junction and the germline gene differ at one end; a read error may be behind it. The rearrangement uses TRBV7-2 and TRBJ2-3, with D unresolved. There are 12 residues in the CDR3. The germline V gene has CDR1 SGHTA and CDR2 FQGNSA. CDR3 loop: CASSLSIDTQYF. Written as DNA, the CDR3 is TGTGCCAGCAGCTTAAGCATAGATACGCAGTATTTT.

This clonotype was picked up a small number of times. CDR3 bases: TGTGCCAGCAGCGTGGAGATTGCAGCCCCAGGGGATACGCAGTATTTT. This codes for CASSVEIAAPGDTQYF. This chain joins TRBV9 and TRBJ2-3, with TRBD1 as a possible D gene (5 bases). Germline V gene lookup returns CDR1 SGDLS and CDR2 YYNGEE. This CDR3 spans 16 amino acids. V was trimmed by 2 bases and J by 6 bases, leaving 19 bases between them.

In its sample, this clonotype is medium-sized. The CDR3 DNA is TGTGCCAGCACTTCCCGACTAGCGGGGAGCAATGAGCAGTTCTTC. This encodes CASTSRLAGSNEQFF. The V call is TRBV12-3 or TRBV12-4, the J call TRBJ2-1; TRBD2 agrees at 11 bases. Trimming took 7 bases from V and 6 from J; bases not matched to a gene: 8. The CDR3 is 15 amino acids.

This clonotype is medium-sized (0.01 to 0.1%) in the sample. The chain is built from TRBV29-1 and TRBJ2-2, with D perhaps matching TRBD2 (5 bases). The V end lost 0 bases, the J end lost 7 bases, and 15 bases lay between the germline ends. The length of the CDR3 is 15 residues. CDR1 is SQVTM, CDR2 ANQGSEA, per germline. The CDR3 loop reads CSVEDLVEGSGELFF. The CDR3 bases are TGCAGCGTTGAAGATCTGGTAGAAGGGAGCGGGGAGCTGTTTTTT.

Ten or more counts support this clonotype. This rearrangement joins TRBV3-1 to TRBJ1-6, with no clear D. The CDR3 totals 15 residues. Germline V gene lookup returns CDR1 LGHDT and CDR2 YNNKEL (reference sequence). V dropped 3 bases and J dropped 10 bases, with 16 bases sitting between them. The CDR3 nucleotides are TGTGCCAGCAGCCACGGCCCTCAGGAGAGCTCACCCCTCCACTTT. Its translation: CASSHGPQESSPLHF.

This clonotype is deemed medium-sized (0.01 to 0.1%). This chain links TRBV10-3 with TRBJ2-2; 11 bases map to TRBD2. Germline CDR1 reads ENHRY; CDR2 reads SYGVKD. The CDR3 loop spans 14 amino acids. With V trimmed by 6 bases and J by 3 bases, 0 bases remained unmatched. CDR3 amino acids: CAIRGLADTGELFF. In DNA form, the CDR3 reads TGTGCCATCAGGGGACTAGCGGACACCGGGGAGCTGTTTTTT.

The chain is built from TRBV2 and TRBJ2-5, with 10 bases that match TRBD2. The CDR3 is 15 amino acids. With V trimmed by 4 bases and J by 1 base, 3 bases remained unmatched. Germline lookup yields CDR1 SNHLY and CDR2 FYNNEI. In DNA form, the CDR3 reads TGTGCCAGCAGTGGGGGGACTAGCGTCCAAGAGACCCAGTACTTC. This gives the protein CASSGGTSVQETQYF.

This clonotype is medium-sized in the sample. The chain joins TRBV7-6 to TRBJ2-5; TRBD1 agrees at 9 bases. Germline CDR1 and CDR2: SGHVS and FNYEAQ. The CDR3 runs 15 residues. V lost 4 bases to trimming and J lost 5 bases; unmatched junction nucleotides: 8. In nucleotides, the CDR3 is TGTGCCAGCAGCTCATATACAGGGGGCGGGGAGACCCAGTACTTC. Its translation: CASSSYTGGGETQYF. The whole variable domain, remainder taken from reference TRBV7-6 and TRBJ2-5, is GAGVSQSPRYKVTKRGQDVALRCDPISGHVSLYWYRQALGQGPEFLTYFNYEAQQDKSGLPNDRFSAERPEGSISTLTIQRTEQRDSAMYRCASSSYTGGGETQYFGPGTRLLVL.

This clonotype was counted many times. The V gene is TRBV7-9, the J gene TRBJ2-1, with D unclear. Trimming removed 0 bases from V and 8 bases from J, with 5 bases in between. The CDR3 runs to 12 residues. Per germline, CDR1 SEHNR and CDR2 FQNEAQ (reference sequence). The DNA of the CDR3 is TGTGCCAGCAGCTTAGCGTTGGATGAGCAGTTCTTC. Protein product: CASSLALDEQFF.

In this sample, this clonotype turned up many times. The CDR3: CASSPLTGLGPEAFF. CDR3 nucleotides: TGTGCCAGCAGCCCACTGACAGGTCTGGGCCCTGAAGCTTTCTTT. This rearrangement joins TRBV14 to TRBJ1-1, with D maybe TRBD1 (6 bases). Germline V gene data show CDR1 as SGHDN and CDR2 as FVKESK. The CDR3 extends over 15 amino acids. The germline V and J ends were trimmed by 4 bases and 6 bases, with 18 bases remaining between them. The full variable domain, completed using reference TRBV14 and TRBJ1-1, is EAGVTQFPSHSVIEKGQTVTLRCDPISGHDNLYWYRRVMGKEIKFLLHFVKESKQDESGMPNNRFLAERTGGTYSTLKVQPAELEDSGVYFCASSPLTGLGPEAFFGQGTRLTVV.

This clonotype is medium-sized (0.01 to 0.1%) by share. The chain employs TRBV10-3 and TRBJ1-4; D is unresolved. CDR3 length: 13 amino acids. Germline V gene lookup returns CDR1 ENHRY and CDR2 SYGVKD. Between the trimmed V and J ends, which lost 4 bases and 6 bases, there was a span of 9 bases. The CDR3 bases are TGTGCCATCAGTGCCGGGCCCGATGAAAAACTGTTTTTT. The encoded protein is CAISAGPDEKLFF.

This clonotype is medium-sized (0.01 to 0.1%) within its sample. This chain uses TRBV12-3 or TRBV12-4 with TRBJ2-1; the D call may be TRBD1 or TRBD2 (5 bases each). The V end lost 3 bases, the J end lost 8 bases, and 14 bases lay between the germline ends. The CDR3 runs to 14 residues. CDR3 sequence: CASSLGSRDHEQFF. In DNA, the CDR3 is TGTGCCAGCAGTTTGGGAAGCAGGGACCATGAGCAGTTCTTC.

This clonotype has ten or more counts. The rearrangement links TRBV5-5 to TRBJ2-2; weak D call: TRBD1 (5 bases). This CDR3 contains 15 residues. Between the trimmed V and J ends, which lost 2 bases and 0 bases, there was a span of 8 bases. The germline gives CDR1 SGHKS, CDR2 YYEKEE (reference sequence). The CDR3 is CASSLGAANTGELFF. The CDR3, as DNA: TGTGCCAGCAGCTTAGGGGCTGCGAACACCGGGGAGCTGTTTTTT.

Judged by abundance, this clonotype is medium-sized. The gene calls are TRBV9 and TRBJ2-5, with 7 bases identical to TRBD1. The CDR3 has 17 residues. The germline CDR1 and CDR2 sequences are SGDLS and YYNGEE. V shed 0 bases, J shed 5 bases, and the junction held 13 bases outside the gene matches. CDR3 residues: CASSVGGQDLFGETQYF. The CDR3 region has the DNA TGTGCCAGCAGCGTAGGAGGACAGGACCTGTTCGGGGAGACCCAGTACTTC.